The TCR beta chain described here comes from a study of cytomegalovirus exposure and HLA in healthy donors. Study-wide results and caveats: A missense DCLRE1C variant was associated with V- and J-gene trimming of TCR beta chains in a later analysis, and an independent cohort replicated the association.

This clone has a handful of counts. Antigen specificity is unknown. PCR employed 60 Vbeta and 13 Jbeta primers. Clones were sequenced by immunoSEQ multiplex PCR, and TCRdb holds only the in-frame ones, with some missing. The sample shows a few hundred thousand clones, roughly 85% of them seen only once. CDR3 length: 16 residues. Per the germline V gene, CDR1 is MDHEN and CDR2 is SYDVKM. After removal of 8 bases from V and 2 bases from J, the junction contained 9 bases not matched to a gene. The clonotype originates from a man aged 18 to 29 in good health and CMV-seronegative. Sequenced material: PBMCs. This chain links TRBV28 with TRBJ2-7; TRBD2 matches at 13 bases. CDR3 protein: CASQTGTSGIAYEQYF. DNA of the CDR3: TGTGCCAGCCAAACCGGGACTAGCGGGATAGCCTACGAGCAGTACTTC.